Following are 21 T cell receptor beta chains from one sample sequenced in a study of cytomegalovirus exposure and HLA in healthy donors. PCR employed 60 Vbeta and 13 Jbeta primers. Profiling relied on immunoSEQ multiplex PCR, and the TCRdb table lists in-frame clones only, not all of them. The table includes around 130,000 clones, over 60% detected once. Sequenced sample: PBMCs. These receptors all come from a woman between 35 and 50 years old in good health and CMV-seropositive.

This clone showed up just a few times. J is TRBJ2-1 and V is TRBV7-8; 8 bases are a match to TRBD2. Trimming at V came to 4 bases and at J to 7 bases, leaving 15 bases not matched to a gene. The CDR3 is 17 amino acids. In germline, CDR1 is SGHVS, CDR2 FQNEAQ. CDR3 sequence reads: CASSSDYVGRAKNEQFF. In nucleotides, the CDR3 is TGTGCCAGCAGCTCGGATTATGTCGGGAGGGCCAAAAATGAGCAGTTCTTC.

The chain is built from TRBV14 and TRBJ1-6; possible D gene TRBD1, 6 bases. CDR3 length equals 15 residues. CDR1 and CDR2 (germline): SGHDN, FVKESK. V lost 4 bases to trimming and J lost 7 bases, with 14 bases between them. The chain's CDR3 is CASSRWSQGNSPLHF. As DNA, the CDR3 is TGTGCCAGCAGCCGTTGGTCACAGGGAAATTCACCCCTCCACTTT. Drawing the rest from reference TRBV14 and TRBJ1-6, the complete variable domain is EAGVTQFPSHSVIEKGQTVTLRCDPISGHDNLYWYRRVMGKEIKFLLHFVKESKQDESGMPNNRFLAERTGGTYSTLKVQPAELEDSGVYFCASSRWSQGNSPLHFGNGTRLTVT.

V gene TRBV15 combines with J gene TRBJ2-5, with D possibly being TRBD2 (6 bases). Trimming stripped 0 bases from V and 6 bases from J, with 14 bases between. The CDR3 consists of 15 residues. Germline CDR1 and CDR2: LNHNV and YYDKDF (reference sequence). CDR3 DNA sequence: TGTGCCACCAGCAGAGATCTAGGGGACTCCAAGACCCAGTACTTC. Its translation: CATSRDLGDSKTQYF.

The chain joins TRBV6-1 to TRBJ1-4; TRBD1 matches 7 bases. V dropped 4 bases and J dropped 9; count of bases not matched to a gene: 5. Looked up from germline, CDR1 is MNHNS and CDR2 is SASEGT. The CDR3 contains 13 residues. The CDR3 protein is CASSATGQKKLFF. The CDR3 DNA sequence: TGTGCCAGCAGTGCCACGGGACAGAAAAAACTGTTTTTT.

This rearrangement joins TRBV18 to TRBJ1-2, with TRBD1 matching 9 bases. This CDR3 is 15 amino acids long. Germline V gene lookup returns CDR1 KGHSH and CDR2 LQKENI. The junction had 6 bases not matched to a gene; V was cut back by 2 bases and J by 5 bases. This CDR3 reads CASSPGEDRGYGYTF. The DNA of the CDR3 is TGTGCCAGCTCACCAGGAGAAGACAGGGGGTATGGCTACACCTTC.

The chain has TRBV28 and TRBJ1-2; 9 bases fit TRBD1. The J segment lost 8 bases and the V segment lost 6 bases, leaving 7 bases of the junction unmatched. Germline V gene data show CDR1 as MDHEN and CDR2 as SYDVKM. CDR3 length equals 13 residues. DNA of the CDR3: TGTGCCAGCAGGCAGGGACAGGGAAGGGGCTACACCTTC. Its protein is CASRQGQGRGYTF.

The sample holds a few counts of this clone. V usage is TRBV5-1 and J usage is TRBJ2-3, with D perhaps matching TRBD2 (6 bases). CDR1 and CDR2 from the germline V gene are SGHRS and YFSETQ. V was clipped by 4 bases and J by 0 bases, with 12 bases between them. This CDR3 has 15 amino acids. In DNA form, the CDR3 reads TGCGCCAGCAGCAGGGGACTCGAGAGCACAGATACGCAGTATTTT. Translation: CASSRGLESTDTQYF.

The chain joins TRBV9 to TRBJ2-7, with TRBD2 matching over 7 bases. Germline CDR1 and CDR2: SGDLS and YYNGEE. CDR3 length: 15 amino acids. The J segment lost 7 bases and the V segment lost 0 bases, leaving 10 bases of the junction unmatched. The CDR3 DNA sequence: TGTGCCAGCAGCGTAGGAGGCAGCGGGACCGGGGAGCAGTACTTC. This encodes CASSVGGSGTGEQYF. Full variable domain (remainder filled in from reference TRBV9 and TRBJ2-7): DSGVTQTPKHLITATGQRVTLRCSPRSGDLSVYWYQQSLDQGLQFLIQYYNGEERAKGNILERFSAQQFPDLHSELNLSSLELGDSALYFCASSVGGSGTGEQYFGPGTRLTVT.

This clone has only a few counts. The CDR3 nucleotides are TGTGCCAGCAGAACGGGGCGGGGAACCGGGGAGCTGTTTTTT. Its protein is CASRTGRGTGELFF. This chain links TRBV27 with TRBJ2-2, with D tentatively TRBD2 (6 bases). V lost 6 bases and J 5 bases, leaving 13 bases between the germline ends. CDR3 size: 14 residues. Per the germline V gene, CDR1 is MNHEY and CDR2 is SMNVEV (reference sequence).

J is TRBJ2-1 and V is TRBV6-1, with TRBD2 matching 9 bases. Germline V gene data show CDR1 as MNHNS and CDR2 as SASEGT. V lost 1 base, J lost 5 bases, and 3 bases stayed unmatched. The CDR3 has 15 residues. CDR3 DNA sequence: TGTGCCAGCAGTGAAGTAGCGGGGGTTCACAATGAGCAGTTCTTC. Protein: CASSEVAGVHNEQFF.

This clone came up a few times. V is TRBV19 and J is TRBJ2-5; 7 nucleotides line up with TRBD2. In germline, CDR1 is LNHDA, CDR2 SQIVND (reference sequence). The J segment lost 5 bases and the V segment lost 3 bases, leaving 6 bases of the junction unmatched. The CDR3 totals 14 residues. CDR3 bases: TGTGCCAGTAGTATTACCGGGGGGAGGGAGACCCAGTACTTC. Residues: CASSITGGRETQYF.

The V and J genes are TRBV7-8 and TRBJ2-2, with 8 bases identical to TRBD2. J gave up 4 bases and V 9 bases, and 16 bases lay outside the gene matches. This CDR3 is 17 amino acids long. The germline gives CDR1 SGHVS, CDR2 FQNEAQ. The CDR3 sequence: CASPLAVSGTSTGELFF. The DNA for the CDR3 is TGTGCCAGTCCCCTAGCGGTTAGCGGGACCAGCACCGGGGAGCTGTTTTTT.

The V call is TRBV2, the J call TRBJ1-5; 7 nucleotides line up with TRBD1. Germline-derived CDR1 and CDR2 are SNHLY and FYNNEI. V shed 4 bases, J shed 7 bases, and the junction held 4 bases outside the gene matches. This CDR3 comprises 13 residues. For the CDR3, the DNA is TGTGCCAGCAGTGCACAGGGGAGGCAGCCCCAGCATTTT. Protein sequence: CASSAQGRQPQHF.

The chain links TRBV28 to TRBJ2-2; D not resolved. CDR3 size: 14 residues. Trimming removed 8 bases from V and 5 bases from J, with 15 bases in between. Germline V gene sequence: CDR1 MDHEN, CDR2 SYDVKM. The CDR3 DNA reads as TGTGCCAGCCTCCTACGCGTGCCAACCGGGGAGCTGTTTTTT. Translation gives CASLLRVPTGELFF.

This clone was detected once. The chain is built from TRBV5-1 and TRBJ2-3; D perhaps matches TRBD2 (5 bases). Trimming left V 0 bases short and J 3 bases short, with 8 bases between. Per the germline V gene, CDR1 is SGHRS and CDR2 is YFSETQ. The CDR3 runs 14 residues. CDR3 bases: TGCGCCAGCAGCTTGGGGCTAGCTACAGATACGCAGTATTTT. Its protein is CASSLGLATDTQYF.

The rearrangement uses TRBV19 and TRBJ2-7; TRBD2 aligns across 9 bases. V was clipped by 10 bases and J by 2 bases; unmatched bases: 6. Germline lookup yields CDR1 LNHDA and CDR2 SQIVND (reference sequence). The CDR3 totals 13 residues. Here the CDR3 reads CATGSGGTYEQYF. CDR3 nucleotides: TGTGCCACAGGGAGCGGGGGGACCTACGAGCAGTACTTC. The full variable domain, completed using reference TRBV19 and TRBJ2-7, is DGGITQSPKYLFRKEGQNVTLSCEQNLNHDAMYWYRQDPGQGLRLIYYSQIVNDFQKGDIAEGYSVSREKKESFPLTVTSAQKNPTAFYLCATGSGGTYEQYFGPGTRLTVT.

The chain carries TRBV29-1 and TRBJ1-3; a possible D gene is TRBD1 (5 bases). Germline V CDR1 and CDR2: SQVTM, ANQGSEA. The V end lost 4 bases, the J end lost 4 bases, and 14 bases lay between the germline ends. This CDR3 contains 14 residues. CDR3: CSVALQALGNTIYF. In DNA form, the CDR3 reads TGCAGCGTTGCTTTACAGGCGTTGGGAAACACCATATATTTT.

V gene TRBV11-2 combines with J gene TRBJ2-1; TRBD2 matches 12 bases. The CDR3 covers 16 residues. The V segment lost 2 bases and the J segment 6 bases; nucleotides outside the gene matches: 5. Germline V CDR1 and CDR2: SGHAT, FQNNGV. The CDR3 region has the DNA TGTGCCAGCAGCTTATGGACTAGCGGGGTTGTCAATGAGCAGTTCTTC. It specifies CASSLWTSGVVNEQFF.

The CDR3 sequence is CASSSPGQGIYEQYF. The CDR3 DNA is TGTGCCAGCAGCTCCCCGGGACAGGGGATTTACGAGCAGTACTTC. The V and J genes are TRBV13 and TRBJ2-7, with TRBD1 matching over 10 bases. The CDR3 is 15 amino acids. V lost 4 bases to trimming and J lost 4 bases; unmatched junction nucleotides: 7. The germline V gene has CDR1 PRHDT and CDR2 FYEKMQ (reference sequence).

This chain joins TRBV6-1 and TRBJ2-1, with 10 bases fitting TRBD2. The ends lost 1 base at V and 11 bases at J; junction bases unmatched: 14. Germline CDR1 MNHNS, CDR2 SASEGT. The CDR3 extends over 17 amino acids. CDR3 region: CASSEVASGSGVTQQFF. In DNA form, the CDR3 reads TGTGCCAGCAGTGAAGTCGCTAGCGGGAGCGGGGTCACCCAGCAGTTCTTC.

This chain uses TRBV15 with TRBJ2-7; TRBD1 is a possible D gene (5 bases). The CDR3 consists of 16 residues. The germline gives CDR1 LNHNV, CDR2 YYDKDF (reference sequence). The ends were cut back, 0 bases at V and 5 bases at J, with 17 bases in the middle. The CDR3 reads CATSRDHQGALDEQYF. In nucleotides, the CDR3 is TGTGCCACCAGCAGAGATCACCAAGGGGCCTTGGACGAGCAGTACTTC.